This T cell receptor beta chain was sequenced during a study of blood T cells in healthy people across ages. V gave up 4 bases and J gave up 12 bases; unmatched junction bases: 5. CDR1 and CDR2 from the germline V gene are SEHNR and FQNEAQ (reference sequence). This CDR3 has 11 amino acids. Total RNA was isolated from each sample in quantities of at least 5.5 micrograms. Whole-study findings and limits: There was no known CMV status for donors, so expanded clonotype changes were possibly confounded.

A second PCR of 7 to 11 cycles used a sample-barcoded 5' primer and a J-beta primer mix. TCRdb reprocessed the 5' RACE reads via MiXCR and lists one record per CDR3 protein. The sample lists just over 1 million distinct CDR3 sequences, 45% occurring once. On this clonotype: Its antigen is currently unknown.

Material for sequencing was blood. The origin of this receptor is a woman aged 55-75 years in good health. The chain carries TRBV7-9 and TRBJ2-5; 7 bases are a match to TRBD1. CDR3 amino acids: CASSSGTEKYF. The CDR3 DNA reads TGTGCCAGCAGCTCCGGGACAGAGAAGTACTTC.